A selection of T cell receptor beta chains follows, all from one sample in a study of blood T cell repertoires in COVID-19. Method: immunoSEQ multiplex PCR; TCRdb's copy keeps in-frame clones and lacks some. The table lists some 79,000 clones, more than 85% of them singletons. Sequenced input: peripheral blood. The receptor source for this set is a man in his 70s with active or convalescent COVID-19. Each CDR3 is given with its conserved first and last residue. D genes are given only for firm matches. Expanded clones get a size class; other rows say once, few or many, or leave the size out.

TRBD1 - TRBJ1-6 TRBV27 TGTGCCAGCAGGGGGGACAGGGGGAATTCACCCCTCCACTTT CASRGDRGNSPLHF
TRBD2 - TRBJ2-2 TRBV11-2 TGTGCCAGCAGCTTTATAGCGGGAGGGGGGGAGCTGTTTTTT CASSFIAGGGELFF
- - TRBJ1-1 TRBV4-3 TGCGCCAGCAGCCATGACCGAGGAAACACTGAAGCTTTCTTT CASSHDRGNTEAFF
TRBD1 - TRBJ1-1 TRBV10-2 TGCGCCAGCAGCCTGACAGGGCCGAACACTGAAGCTTTCTTT CASSLTGPNTEAFF
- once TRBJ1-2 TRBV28 TGTGCCAGCAGTTTTCCCCCGTTGACAGATAACTATGGCTACACCTTC CASSFPPLTDNYGYTF
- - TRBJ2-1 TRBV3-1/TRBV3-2 TGTGCCAGCAGCGTTGACACCCACTTCTACAATGAGCAGTTCTTC CASSVDTHFYNEQFF
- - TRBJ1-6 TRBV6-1 TGTGCCAGCAGTGCTGACCAGGTGATGAGTGCAAGTAATTCACCCCTCCACTTT CASSADQVMSASNSPLHF
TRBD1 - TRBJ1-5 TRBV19 TGTGCCAGTAGACCGACAGGGGGGATCAATCAGCCCCAGCATTTT CASRPTGGINQPQHF
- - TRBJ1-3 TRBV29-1 TGCAGCGGCCGGGACTCTGGAAACACCATATATTTT CSGRDSGNTIYF
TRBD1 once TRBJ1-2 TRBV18 TGTGCCAGCTCACCTAACAGGGGATCGGACTATGGCTACACCTTC CASSPNRGSDYGYTF
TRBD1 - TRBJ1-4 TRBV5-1 TGCGCCAGCAGCGGACAGGGGGCGACTAATGAAAAACTGTTTTTT CASSGQGATNEKLFF
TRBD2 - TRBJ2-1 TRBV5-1 TGCGCCAGCAGCAGATCTAGAGGACTAGCGGGAATTTACAATGAGCAGTTCTTC CASSRSRGLAGIYNEQFF
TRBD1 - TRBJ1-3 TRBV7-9 TGTGCCAGCAGCTTGGGTTCCGGAGGACAGGGGCTAGGAAACACCATATATTTT CASSLGSGGQGLGNTIYF
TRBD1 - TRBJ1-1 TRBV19 TGTGCCAGTAGTACCGAACAGGGGCCCCGGGGCACTGAAGCTTTCTTT CASSTEQGPRGTEAFF
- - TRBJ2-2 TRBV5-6 TGTGCCAGCAGCTTATCCCTTACAGGGCCCGGGGAGCTGTTTTTT CASSLSLTGPGELFF
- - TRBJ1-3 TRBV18 TGTGCCAGCTCAAGAGGACTCGGAAACACCATATATTTT CASSRGLGNTIYF
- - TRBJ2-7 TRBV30 TGTGCCTGGAGTGCCCCCCTCCTTTCCTACGAGCAGTACTTC CAWSAPLLSYEQYF
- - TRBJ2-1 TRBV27 TGTGCCAGCAGTTTATATAGGGGTGAGCAGTTCTTC CASSLYRGEQFF
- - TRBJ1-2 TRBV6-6 TGTGCCAGCAGTTACTCGGGGGGGCGTAGCTATGGCTACACCTTC CASSYSGGRSYGYTF
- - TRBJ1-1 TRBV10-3 TGTGCCATCAGTGAGTCGGAGTCCGCGGGCTTAGCTTTCTTT CAISESESAGLAFF
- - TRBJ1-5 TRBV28 TGTGCCAGCAGCTTTTCAGGGAATCAGCCCCAGCATTTT CASSFSGNQPQHF
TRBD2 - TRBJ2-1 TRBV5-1 TGCGCCAGCTTAAGTCTGCGGCGGGAGGCCTACAATGAGCAGTTCTTC CASLSLRREAYNEQFF
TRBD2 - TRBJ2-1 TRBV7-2 TGTGCCAGCAGCCGTTCGACTAGCGGATACAATGAGCAGTTCTTC CASSRSTSGYNEQFF
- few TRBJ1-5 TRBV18 TGTGCCAGCTCACCCCCGTCAGGGAATAGCAATCAGCCCCAGCATTTT CASSPPSGNSNQPQHF
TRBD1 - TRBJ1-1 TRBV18 TGTGCCAGCTCAGCGACAGGGGCGCCGAACACTGAAGCTTTCTTT CASSATGAPNTEAFF
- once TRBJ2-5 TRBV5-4 TGTGCCAGCAGCCAACCGACAGGTTTCCAAGAGACCCAGTACTTC CASSQPTGFQETQYF
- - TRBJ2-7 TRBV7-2 TGTGCCAGCAGCTTAGTTCAAGAGCAGTACTTC CASSLVQEQYF
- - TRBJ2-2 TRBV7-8 TGTGCCAGCAGCTCTACAGGGACCGGGGAGCTGTTTTTT CASSSTGTGELFF
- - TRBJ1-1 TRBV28 TGTGCCAGCAGTTTATTTGGCTGGGCGGGCACCCTCCGGACTGAAGCTTTCTTT CASSLFGWAGTLRTEAFF
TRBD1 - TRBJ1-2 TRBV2 TGTGCCAGCAGGCAGGGGGCGTCTGGCTACACCTTC CASRQGASGYTF
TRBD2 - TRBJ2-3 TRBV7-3 TGTGCCAGCAGCTTTCGCGGGAGTCTTACAGATACGCAGTATTTT CASSFRGSLTDTQYF
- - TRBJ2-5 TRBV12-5 TGTGCTAGTGGTTTGGCAGGACTACATGGGGAGACCCAGTACTTC CASGLAGLHGETQYF
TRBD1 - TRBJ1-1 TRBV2 TGTGCCAGCAGCTTCGGACAGGGGAACACTGAAGCTTTCTTT CASSFGQGNTEAFF
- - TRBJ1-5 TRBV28 TGTGCCAGCAGAGCCTACCTCGGGGGTGGGGACCAGCCCCAGCATTTT CASRAYLGGGDQPQHF
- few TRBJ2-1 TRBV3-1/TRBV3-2 TGTGCCAGCAGCCAAGTCCGAGGAGAGCAGTTCTTC CASSQVRGEQFF
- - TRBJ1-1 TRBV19 TGTGCCAGTAGCACAAACAGGGAGTGGGACACTGAAGCTTTCTTT CASSTNREWDTEAFF
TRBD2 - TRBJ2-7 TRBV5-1 TGCGCCAGCAGGGCGGCTGGGGGGGCCTACGAGCAGTACTTC CASRAAGGAYEQYF
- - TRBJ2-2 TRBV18 TGTGCCAGCTCACCAAAGATAGCGAACACCGGGGAGCTGTTTTTT CASSPKIANTGELFF
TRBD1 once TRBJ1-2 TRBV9 TGTGCCAGCAGCGAGGGGGACAGGGAGGGCTACACCTTC CASSEGDREGYTF
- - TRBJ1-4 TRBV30 TGTGCCTGGAGTGTACGGAGACTCGAAAAACTGTTTTTT CAWSVRRLEKLFF
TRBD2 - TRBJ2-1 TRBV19 TGTGCCAGTAGTATAGTCTACGGGAGGGCCTACAATGAGCAGTTCTTC CASSIVYGRAYNEQFF